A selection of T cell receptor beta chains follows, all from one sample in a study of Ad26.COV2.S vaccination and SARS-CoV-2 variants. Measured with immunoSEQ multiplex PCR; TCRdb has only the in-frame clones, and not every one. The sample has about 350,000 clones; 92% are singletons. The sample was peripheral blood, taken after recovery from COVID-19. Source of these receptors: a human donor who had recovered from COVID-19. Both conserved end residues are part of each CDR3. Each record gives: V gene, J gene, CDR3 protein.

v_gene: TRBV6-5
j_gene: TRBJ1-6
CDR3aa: CASMDRGNSPLHF

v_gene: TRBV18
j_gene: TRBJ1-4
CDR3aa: CASSVRTATNEKLFF

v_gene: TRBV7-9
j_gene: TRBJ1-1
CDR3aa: CASSPGQITEAFF

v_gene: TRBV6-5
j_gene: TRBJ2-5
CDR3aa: CASSLNRGETQYF

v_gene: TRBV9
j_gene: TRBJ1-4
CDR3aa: CASSVEGGTGGREKLFF

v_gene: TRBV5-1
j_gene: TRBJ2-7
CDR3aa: CASSLSPGQGVYEQYF

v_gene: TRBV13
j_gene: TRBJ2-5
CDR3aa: CASSFGGAGETQYF

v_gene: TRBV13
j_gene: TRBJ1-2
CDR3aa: CASSSNKGYTF

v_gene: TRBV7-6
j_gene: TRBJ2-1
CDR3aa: CASSLLLIAGGLSSYNEQFF

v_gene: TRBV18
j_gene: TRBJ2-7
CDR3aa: CASSDGVSYEQYF

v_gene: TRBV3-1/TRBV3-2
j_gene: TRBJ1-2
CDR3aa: CASSLGGQEFGYGYTF

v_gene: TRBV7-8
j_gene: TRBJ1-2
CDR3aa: CASSSGLDYGYTF

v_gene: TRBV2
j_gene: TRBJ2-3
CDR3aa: CASSPVLSTDTQYF

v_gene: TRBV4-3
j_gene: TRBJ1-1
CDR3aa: CASSPGQGALNTEAFF

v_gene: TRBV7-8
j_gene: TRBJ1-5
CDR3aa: CASSLSRQGGNQPQHF

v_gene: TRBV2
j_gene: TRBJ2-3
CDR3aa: CASSAAGGYTDTQYF

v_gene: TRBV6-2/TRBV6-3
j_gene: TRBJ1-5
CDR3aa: CASSYTRQFLHF

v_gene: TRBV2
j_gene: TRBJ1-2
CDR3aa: CASSEALLRGKEGYTF

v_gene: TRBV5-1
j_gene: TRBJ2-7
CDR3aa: CASSPGTGYIYEQYF

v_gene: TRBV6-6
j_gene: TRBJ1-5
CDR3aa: CASSSHLTNQPQHF

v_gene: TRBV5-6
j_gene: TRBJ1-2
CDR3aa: CASRQETYGYTF

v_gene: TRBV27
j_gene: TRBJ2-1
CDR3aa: CASWGGGGDNEQFF

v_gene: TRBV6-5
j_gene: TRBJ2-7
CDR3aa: CASNAPGTYEQYF

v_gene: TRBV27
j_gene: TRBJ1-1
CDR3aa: CASTRGGLNTEAFF

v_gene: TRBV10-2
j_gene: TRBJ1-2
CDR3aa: CASSEQGAYGYTF

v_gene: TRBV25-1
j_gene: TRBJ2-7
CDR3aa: CASSGGRGLWEQYF

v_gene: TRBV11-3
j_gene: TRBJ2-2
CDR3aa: CASSLASQGPAGELFF

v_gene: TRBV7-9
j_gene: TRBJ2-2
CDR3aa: CASIGDTGELFF

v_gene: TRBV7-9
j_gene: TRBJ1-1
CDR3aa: CASSLMTVADTEAFF

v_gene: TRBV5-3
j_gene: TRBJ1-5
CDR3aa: CAEGGNQPQHF

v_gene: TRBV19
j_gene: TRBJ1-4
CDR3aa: CASKRGAQREKLFF

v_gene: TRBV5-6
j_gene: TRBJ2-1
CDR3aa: CASSRTGFGSGSYNEQFF

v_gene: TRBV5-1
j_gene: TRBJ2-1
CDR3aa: CASSVGQGINEQFF

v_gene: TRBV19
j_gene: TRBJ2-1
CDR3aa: CASSKPGTSSYNEQFF

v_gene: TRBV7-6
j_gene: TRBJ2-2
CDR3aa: CASSLAGGNTGELFF